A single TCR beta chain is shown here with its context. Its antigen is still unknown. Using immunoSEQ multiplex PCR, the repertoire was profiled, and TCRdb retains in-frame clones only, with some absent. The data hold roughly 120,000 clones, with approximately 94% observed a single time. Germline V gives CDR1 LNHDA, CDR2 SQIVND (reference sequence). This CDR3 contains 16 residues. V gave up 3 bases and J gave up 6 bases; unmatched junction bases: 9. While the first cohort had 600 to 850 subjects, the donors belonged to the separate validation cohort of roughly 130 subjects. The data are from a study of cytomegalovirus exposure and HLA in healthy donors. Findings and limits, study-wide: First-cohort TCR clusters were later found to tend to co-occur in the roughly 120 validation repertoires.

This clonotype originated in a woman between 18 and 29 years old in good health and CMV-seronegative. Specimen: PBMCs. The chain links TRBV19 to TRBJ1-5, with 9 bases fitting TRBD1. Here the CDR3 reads CASSIGGQGYIQPQHF. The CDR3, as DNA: TGTGCCAGTAGTATTGGGGGACAGGGATATATTCAGCCCCAGCATTTT.